Each of the 23 T cell receptor beta chains below was sequenced from the same sample in a study of blood T cell repertoires in COVID-19. Sequencing was performed with immunoSEQ multiplex PCR; in TCRdb, only in-frame clones are kept and a portion is missing. The data contain 170,000 or so clones, about 75% of them singletons. Sequences were obtained from peripheral blood. These receptors were obtained from a woman in her 70s with acute or convalescent COVID-19.

This clone came up a few times. CDR3 residues: CATGQGQPQHF. CDR3 nucleotide sequence: TGTGCCACCGGACAGGGCCAGCCCCAGCATTTT. V is TRBV6-5 and J is TRBJ1-5, with TRBD1 matching 8 bases. This CDR3 contains 11 residues. V was pared by 10 bases and J by 7 bases, with 3 bases of the junction left unmatched. Germline loops: CDR1 MNHEY, CDR2 SVGAGI.

The chain employs TRBV15 and TRBJ2-1; TRBD2 matches 9 bases. CDR3 length equals 14 residues. V lost 0 bases to trimming and J lost 7 bases; unmatched junction nucleotides: 1. CDR1 is LNHNV, CDR2 YYDKDF, per germline (reference sequence). The CDR3 here is CATSRDSGSNEQFF. CDR3 coding DNA: TGTGCCACCAGCAGAGATAGCGGGAGTAATGAGCAGTTCTTC. The full variable domain, in which reference TRBV15 and TRBJ2-1 provide the parts outside the CDR3, is DAMVIQNPRYQVTQFGKPVTLSCSQTLNHNVMYWYQQKSSQAPKLLFHYYDKDFNNEADTPDNFQSRRPNTSFCFLDIRSPGLGDTAMYLCATSRDSGSNEQFFGPGTRLTVL.

The J gene is TRBJ2-7, the V gene TRBV27; TRBD2 might be the D (5 bases). CDR1 MNHEY and CDR2 SMNVEV come from the germline V gene (reference sequence). The CDR3 consists of 14 residues. V dropped 4 bases and J dropped 0 bases, with 10 bases sitting between them. The CDR3 bases are TGTGCCAGCAGTTGGACTGGCCCCTCCTACGAGCAGTACTTC. The encoded protein is CASSWTGPSYEQYF.

The rearrangement uses TRBV5-3 and TRBJ1-2; 7 nucleotides agree with TRBD1. TRBV5-3 is assigned to the ORF class and has an uncertain function. Losses at the gene ends were 4 bases for V and 2 bases for J; bases not matched to a gene: 8. This CDR3 contains 15 residues. Here the CDR3 DNA reads TGTGCCAGAAGCCTAGCCGGGACAGTGAACTATGGCTACACCTTC. Amino acids: CARSLAGTVNYGYTF.

V usage is TRBV12-3 or TRBV12-4 and J usage is TRBJ2-1, with D uncertain. Trimming stripped 4 bases from V and 5 bases from J, with 9 bases between. The CDR3 length is 13 residues. This chain's CDR3 is CASSSVYNNEQFF. In DNA form, the CDR3 reads TGTGCCAGCAGTTCCGTTTATAACAATGAGCAGTTCTTC.

This chain uses TRBV11-2 with TRBJ1-5, with no clear D. The CDR3 consists of 13 residues. In germline, CDR1 is SGHAT, CDR2 FQNNGV. V lost 3 bases, J lost 11 bases, and 14 bases lay in between. The DNA of the CDR3 is TGTGCCAGCAGCTTGGAGGGAAGGGCGTCCCAGCATTTT. Encoded protein: CASSLEGRASQHF.

This sequence joins TRBV29-1 and TRBJ2-2; D gene uncertain. CDR1 is SQVTM, CDR2 ANQGSEA, per germline. Trimming shortened V by 1 base and J by 4 bases, and 10 bases separated the two germline ends. The CDR3 length is 14 residues. DNA for the CDR3: TGCAGCGTTGAAGGTCATAGCCCCACCGGGGAGCTGTTTTTT. Translation gives CSVEGHSPTGELFF.

The CDR3 spells CASSLVSGEQFF. In DNA, the CDR3 is TGTGCCAGCAGCTTGGTGTCCGGTGAGCAGTTCTTC. The rearrangement links TRBV5-6 to TRBJ2-1, with D unresolved. Germline V gene data show CDR1 as SGHDT and CDR2 as YYEEEE. This CDR3 region has 12 residues. V was trimmed by 0 bases and J by 9 bases, leaving 7 bases between them.

V is TRBV30 and J is TRBJ1-2; 7 positions match TRBD1. CDR1 is GTSNPN, CDR2 SVGIG, per germline (reference sequence). With 0 bases clipped from V and 7 bases from J, the junction kept 8 bases outside the gene matches. This CDR3 spans 14 amino acids. The CDR3 DNA sequence: TGTGCCTGGAGTGTAGAGGGGGCTCGGGTTGGCTACACCTTC. Protein sequence: CAWSVEGARVGYTF.

The chain combines TRBV9 with TRBJ1-3; D call uncertain. V was pared by 2 bases and J by 2 bases, with 8 bases between. Germline V gives CDR1 SGDLS, CDR2 YYNGEE. The CDR3 is 14 amino acids. The CDR3 bases are TGTGCCAGCAGCGTTGCCGGGACTGGAAACACCATATATTTT. As protein: CASSVAGTGNTIYF.

This clone was detected a few times. The chain couples TRBV7-9 to TRBJ2-3; no clear D gene. The CDR3 spans 14 residues. The V gene's germline CDR1 is SEHNR and CDR2 FQNEAQ (reference sequence). V shed 6 bases and J shed 5 bases, with 15 bases lying between them. The CDR3 bases are TGTGCCAGCAGAATATCAGGCCCAAGAGATACGCAGTATTTT. It yields the protein CASRISGPRDTQYF.

The chain couples TRBV7-2 to TRBJ2-7; TRBD1 agrees at 9 bases. CDR1 SGHTA and CDR2 FQGNSA come from the germline V gene. Trimming took 5 bases from V and 0 from J; bases not matched to a gene: 2. CDR3 length: 14 residues. CDR3 in DNA: TGTGCCAGCAGCCCGGACAGGGGCTCCTACGAGCAGTACTTC. Protein: CASSPDRGSYEQYF.

This chain links TRBV10-1 with TRBJ2-2, with D possibly being TRBD2 (5 bases). The CDR3 is 14 amino acids. From germline, CDR1 is WNHNN and CDR2 SYGVQD (reference sequence). V lost 10 bases and J 6 bases, leaving 18 bases between the germline ends. The chain's CDR3 is CATTTSLEAGELFF. The CDR3 region has the DNA TGCGCCACCACAACCTCACTAGAGGCCGGGGAGCTGTTTTTT.

V is TRBV4-2 and J is TRBJ1-1; D is undetermined. CDR3 size: 15 residues. Germline-derived CDR1 and CDR2 are LGHNA and YNFKEQ. V was clipped by 0 bases and J by 1 base, with 9 bases between them. CDR3 residues: CASSQENRRNTEAFF. The CDR3 coding sequence is TGTGCCAGCAGCCAAGAAAACAGACGGAACACTGAAGCTTTCTTT.

The V gene is TRBV7-9, the J gene TRBJ1-1; TRBD1 might be the D (6 bases). Trimming removed 5 bases from V and 2 bases from J, with 12 bases in between. CDR3 length equals 14 residues. CDR1 is SEHNR, CDR2 FQNEAQ, per germline (reference sequence). The CDR3 loop is CASSPRTDNTEAFF. For the CDR3, the DNA is TGTGCCAGCAGCCCCAGGACAGACAACACTGAAGCTTTCTTT.

Here the CDR3 reads CASRPRGTDTQYF. CDR3 DNA: TGTGCCAGTAGGCCCAGGGGCACAGATACGCAGTATTTT. The V call is TRBV19, the J call TRBJ2-3, with a possible D match to TRBD1 (5 bases). CDR3 size: 13 residues. The V end lost 6 bases, the J end lost 1 base, and 8 bases lay between the germline ends. Germline V gene lookup returns CDR1 LNHDA and CDR2 SQIVND (reference sequence).

The chain carries TRBV24-1 and TRBJ1-5, with D maybe TRBD1 (5 bases). Germline lookup yields CDR1 KGHDR and CDR2 SFDVKD. Trimming left V 6 bases short and J 7 bases short, with 15 bases between. This CDR3 comprises 14 residues. In DNA form, the CDR3 reads TGTGCCACCAGTCTCGCAGGGTCAGGACAGCCCCAGCATTTT. It encodes CATSLAGSGQPQHF.

The chain uses TRBV10-3 and TRBJ2-7; D is unclear. V gave up 3 bases and J gave up 1 base, with 13 bases separating them. There are 15 residues in the CDR3. Germline CDR1 reads ENHRY; CDR2 reads SYGVKD. As DNA, the CDR3 is TGTGCCATCAGTGAACAGTCACTTGGATCCTACGAGCAGTACTTC. Translated, it gives CAISEQSLGSYEQYF.

The sample holds a few counts of this clone. The chain carries TRBV6-6 and TRBJ2-7, with TRBD1 identical over 7 bases. Germline CDR1 is MNHNY and CDR2 is SVGAGI (reference sequence). This CDR3 has 15 residues. Trimming at V came to 4 bases and at J to 3 bases, leaving 9 bases not matched to a gene. The DNA of the CDR3 is TGTGCCAGCAGTTCCTCCGGGACAGCCGACTACGAGCAGTACTTC. Amino acid sequence: CASSSSGTADYEQYF.

CDR3 DNA sequence: TGCGCCAGCAGCTTGGAACCCGTGCGGGAGGGGGGTAGCACAGATACGCAGTATTTT. Protein product: CASSLEPVREGGSTDTQYF. The chain links TRBV5-1 to TRBJ2-3; 9 bases fit TRBD2. V lost 0 bases to trimming and J lost 0 bases; unmatched junction nucleotides: 11. The germline V gene has CDR1 SGHRS and CDR2 YFSETQ. CDR3 size: 19 residues. The full variable domain, with the rest looked up from reference TRBV5-1 and TRBJ2-3, is KAGVTQTPRYLIKTRGQQVTLSCSPISGHRSVSWYQQTPGQGLQFLFEYFSETQRNKGNFPGRFSGRQFSNSRSEMNVSTLELGDSALYLCASSLEPVREGGSTDTQYFGPGTRLTVL.

J is TRBJ2-5 and V is TRBV6-6; 9 bases align to TRBD2. The CDR3 consists of 15 residues. J gave up 2 bases and V 6 bases, and 7 bases lay outside the gene matches. The V gene's germline CDR1 is MNHNY and CDR2 SVGAGI (reference sequence). CDR3 protein: CASRGTSRPQETQYF. The CDR3 DNA reads as TGTGCCAGCAGGGGGACTAGCAGACCTCAAGAGACCCAGTACTTC.

The chain combines TRBV6-5 with TRBJ1-1; 9 bases map to TRBD1. Germline V gene lookup returns CDR1 MNHEY and CDR2 SVGAGI. V shed 6 bases and J 5 bases; nucleotides not matched to a gene: 7. The CDR3 sequence is 14 residues long. For the CDR3, the DNA is TGTGCCAGCAGAAGGGACAGGGAAGGAACTGAAGCTTTCTTT. The encoded protein is CASRRDREGTEAFF.

V and J are TRBV3-1 (or the pseudogene TRBV3-2) and TRBJ1-3; 8 bases map to TRBD1. Germline V lookup: CDR1 LGHDT, CDR2 YNNKEL (reference sequence). The CDR3 has 16 residues. Trimming cost V 2 bases and J 2 bases; bases outside gene matches: 5. Written as DNA, the CDR3 is TGTGCCAGCAGCCAACAAACAGGGGGTACTGGAAACACCATATATTTT. The encoded protein is CASSQQTGGTGNTIYF.